This T cell receptor (beta chain) was documented in a study of blood T cells in healthy people across ages. With a J-beta primer mix and a sample-barcoded 5' primer, a second PCR ran about 7 to 12 cycles. Every cDNA was tagged by a template-switch adaptor with 12 random nucleotides. TCRdb independently ran MiXCR on the 5' RACE reads; one entry per CDR3 protein. The sample gives nearly 1 million distinct CDR3 sequences, roughly 50% of which show up once; 20% to 25% is in the top ten. The length of the CDR3 is 13 residues. Per germline, CDR1 DFQATT and CDR2 SNEGSKA (reference sequence). Material: blood. This receptor was identified in an older woman in good health. The chain uses TRBV20-1 and TRBJ1-2; 9 bases map to TRBD1. CDR3: CIGTGTLVEGYTF. In nucleotides, the CDR3 is TGCATAGGGACAGGGACGTTGGTGGAGGGCTACACCTTC.